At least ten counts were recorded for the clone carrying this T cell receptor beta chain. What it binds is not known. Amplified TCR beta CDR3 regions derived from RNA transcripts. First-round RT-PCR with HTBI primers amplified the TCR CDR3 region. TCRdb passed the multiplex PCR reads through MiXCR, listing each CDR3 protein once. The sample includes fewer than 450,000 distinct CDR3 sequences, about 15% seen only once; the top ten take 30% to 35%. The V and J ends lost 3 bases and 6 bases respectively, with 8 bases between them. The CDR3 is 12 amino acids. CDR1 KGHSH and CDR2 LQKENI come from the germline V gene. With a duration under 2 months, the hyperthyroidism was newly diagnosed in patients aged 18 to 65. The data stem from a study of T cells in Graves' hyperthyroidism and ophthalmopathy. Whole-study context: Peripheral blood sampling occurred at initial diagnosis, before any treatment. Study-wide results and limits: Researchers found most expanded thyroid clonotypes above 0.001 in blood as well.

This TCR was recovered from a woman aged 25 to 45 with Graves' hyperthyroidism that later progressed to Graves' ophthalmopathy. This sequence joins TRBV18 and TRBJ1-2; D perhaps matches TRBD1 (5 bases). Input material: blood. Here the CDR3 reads CASSPGQDGYTF. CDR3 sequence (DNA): TGTGCCAGCTCACCGGGGCAGGATGGCTACACCTTC.